The source of this T cell receptor (beta chain) is a study of cytomegalovirus exposure and HLA in healthy donors (dated by TCRdb to the late 2010s). Looking at the study overall: An earlier analysis of approximately 640 of the donors reported about 250 Gb of sequence data and about 100 million unique TCR beta sequences from about 179 million T cells. The number of donors typed differed by locus, with roughly 629-640 for A, B, C, DRB1 and DQB1, roughly 520 for DQA1, 600 to 610 for DPA1, and about 450 for DPB1. All discovery cohort repertoires had been generated using a single sequencing platform. Among roughly 400 genotyped donors of the cohort, an average of roughly 230,000 unique TCR beta nucleotide sequences was sequenced per donor, of which roughly 17% were non-productive. The study aimed to test whether cataloging public T cell receptors could reveal signatures of past pathogen exposure. Donor age, sex, ethnicity and CMV serostatus were compiled together with the repertoire data. The later analysis used no new phenotypic data to find candidate immune exposures, relying instead on TCR beta sequences and their occurrence across donors. To decide whether each TCR beta V gene segment behaved as functional or pseudogenic, an earlier analysis of some 600 of the donors relied on high-throughput TCR beta sequencing. Using immunosequencing, the study profiled T cell repertoires from about 610 subjects and related those repertoires to cytomegalovirus serostatus. Class I and class II HLA loci were covered by the typing at four-digit resolution. An early release that covered some 630 HLA-typed donors contained approximately 300 gigabases of sequencing data and approximately 85 million unique TCR sequences. Among the 398 genotyped donors, roughly 80% belonged to the genetic ancestry cluster associated with self-reported Caucasian donors. Genome-wide SNP genotypes for about 55% of the 666 donors were used in a later genetic analysis, which treated that subset as a discovery cohort. A separate validation cohort of roughly 130 different subjects was used in addition to the roughly 620-subject first cohort. Roughly 5 DR-DQ haplotypes were handled as single units for association and clustering, since linkage in the cohort was strong. The study combined high-throughput TCR immunosequencing, statistical association of individual TCRs with disease status, and machine learning to predict cytomegalovirus infection status. In a later analysis, previously published TCR beta repertoires from some 640 donors were re-analyzed and high-resolution HLA genotyping was added so that TCR occurrence patterns could be studied. The paper's findings and limits, for the study overall: The only immune exposure information available for the cohort was CMV serostatus. According to a later genetic analysis, donors in an Asian-associated ancestry cluster had fewer N-insertions in productive TCRs than the roughly 700-donor mean. In the study, 164 TCR beta chains were listed as associated with cytomegalovirus. A further reported finding was that TCR beta sequences accurately predicted the HLA-A and HLA-B alleles for most subjects in the first cohort. In a later analysis, HLA-associated TCR beta chains showed more clonal expansion and lower generation probabilities than non-associated chains that were equally common. A later analysis found that most CMV-associated TCR beta chains appeared HLA-restricted, with HLA associations seemingly driven largely by CMV exposure. V-gene and J-gene trimming of TCR beta chains was associated with a missense DCLRE1C variant in a later genetic analysis, and the association was replicated in an independent cohort. The 87-base-pair reads could not distinguish some IMGT-functional V segments, including TRBV6-2 and TRBV6-3, so those segments were excluded. When HLA alleles, especially DR and DQ, strongly co-occurred, attributing TCR associations to individual alleles was difficult. Cytomegalovirus status was reported to be diagnosed by the classifier with high specificity and sensitivity in both the original and validation cohorts. Because HLA typing was unavailable for some donors at each locus, only the typed subset was used in association tests. The presence/absence analyses assumed that sequencing depth was roughly uniform across donors, and that assumption may not be true. Correlated functional status among segregating V segments might be attributable to linkage disequilibrium, but an unknown experimental factor could not be ruled out. In an earlier analysis of around 600 of the donors, most TCR beta V segments appeared in productive rearrangements about 87% or about 30% of the time, broadly matching IMGT annotations. A few of the identified cytomegalovirus-associated TCR beta chains were confirmed in vitro to be specific for cytomegalovirus antigens. Most TCR sequences were seen in very few donors, while some public TCRs were found in many individuals. According to the authors, the approach could potentially be generalized to other disease states and immunological phenotypes. In a later analysis, several top co-occurrence clusters were reported to appear linked to parvovirus B19, influenza, CMV and Epstein-Barr virus. Because counts were too low, some 16 rarely observed V segments, including chromosome 9 orphons, were excluded from the earlier analysis of under 650 of the donors. In this cohort, only TCR beta chains were sequenced, and detectable features were limited by the absence of alpha or paired-chain data. The sequencing pipeline was judged likely to have produced a cluster of highly shared sequence variants as a technical artifact. A later analysis associated some 17,000 TCR beta sequences with specific HLA alleles at a false discovery rate of 0.05. According to a later analysis, TCR association rates differed among HLA loci, with DRB1 alleles showing the most associated TCRs and HLA-C alleles showing the fewest.

In total, around 600 healthy bone marrow donors made up the cohort. At the time of sampling, every cohort member was nominally healthy, though immune exposures that went unrecorded were likely present. The donor tested CMV seronegative and was one of the 352 seronegative cohort members. Every donor gave a peripheral blood sample, and the peripheral blood mononuclear cells from that sample were used for TCR beta sequencing. The Qiagen DNeasy Blood Extraction Kit was used to extract genomic DNA from the blood cell samples. This clone turned up a few times. What antigen it recognizes has not been identified. Qualities for individual bases were not recorded, and no much larger clone is one base off. CDR1 SEHNR and CDR2 FQNEAQ are derived from the germline V gene (reference sequence). V and J lose 5 bases and 0 bases, and a span of 9 bases separates them. The CDR3, cysteine through phenylalanine, is 14 amino acids long. Only CDR3 DNA remains: 42 bases, in frame from the first base.

The library came from the immunoSEQ multiplex PCR assay. For the multiplex PCR, a mixture combining 60 forward primers for TCR Vbeta segments and 13 reverse primers for TCR Jbeta segments was used. Amplification of the CDR3 region of rearranged TCR beta genes was performed with a multiplex PCR assay on genomic DNA. The Illumina HiSeq System was used to sequence the amplified TCR beta libraries as 87-base-pair reads. As for how the authors treated the data: In a later analysis, some 80 million unique TCR beta chains were counted across the 500 to 850 repertoires, and around 11 million of these chains were shared by at least two donors. Raw reads were error-corrected and collapsed into unique sequences by a nearest-neighbor algorithm in which closely related sequences were merged to remove PCR and sequencing errors. V, D and J gene segments were assigned by aligning CDR3 sequences to IMGT reference sequences. For a sequence to be retained, at least a six-nucleotide match to both a V gene segment and a J gene segment was required. Rearrangements were called productive when the CDR3 lacked stop codons and stayed in frame with V and J; all others were non-productive. CDR3 was defined according to IMGT convention as the region running from the second conserved V-encoded cysteine to the conserved J-encoded phenylalanine. Sequences without an unambiguous match to a single V gene segment were excluded from the earlier analysis of about 600 of the donors. In an earlier analysis of almost 600 of the donors, a V segment was called functional when productive rearrangements were above 56.7%, and segregating when the standard deviation between donors exceeded 5%. A statistical classification framework was built for diagnosing cytomegalovirus status from the catalog of TCR beta chain sequences. In a later analysis, V and J genes were assigned by comparing TCR nucleotide sequences against IMGT/GENE-DB human TR gene sequences. A later analysis assigned CDR3 sequences and most-parsimonious VDJ recombination scenarios with the TCRdist pipeline. In a later analysis, each TCR beta chain was defined by its CDR3 amino acid sequence together with its V-gene family, and reads without a unique V-gene family were excluded. To address suspected cross-contamination and a sequencing artifact, a later analysis removed 592 highly shared, low-generation-probability nucleotide sequences. In a later analysis, a clonal expansion index was calculated for each public chain from normalized within-repertoire ranks of inferred template counts. Generation probabilities in a later analysis came from a VDJ recombination model fitted to out-of-frame rearrangements, and those results were checked against IGoR. A later analysis scored TCR-TCR, TCR-HLA and TCR-CMV co-occurrence with hypergeometric tests, applying a repertoire-size bias correction to TCR pairs. To estimate false discovery rates, a later analysis permuted the HLA or CMV assignments 20 times. In a later analysis, co-occurring TCRs were grouped with DBSCAN, and TCRdist sequence similarity was added when clustering was performed within HLA-allele-positive subsets. Repertoires with fewer than 30,000 or more than 120,000 public chains were left out of co-occurrence clustering, as were five repertoires with anomalous nucleotide sharing. Held by TCRdb, this immuneACCESS table contains in-frame sequences only and omits some clones. Under half of the omission traces to an unresolved V gene where checked; the cause of the rest is unknown. V and J calls and clone size follow that table, whereas D and trimming were derived from the DNA. The sample includes 100,000 to 150,000 clones, with around 80% observed a single time. The ten most abundant clones make up around 1.5% of the sample.

The V gene is TRBV7-9 and the J gene is TRBJ2-3, with a weak D call of TRBD1 (6 bases match). The TCR was taken from a young woman in good health and CMV-seronegative. Material: PBMCs. Here the CDR3 is given as CASSPDSSTDTQYF. The bases are TGTGCCAGCAGCCCGGACAGCAGCACAGATACGCAGTATTTT.